These 6 T cell receptor beta chains were sequenced from one sample in a study of blood T cell repertoires in COVID-19. TCRdb's table, derived via immunoSEQ multiplex PCR, lists solely in-frame clones and lacks some. The table has some 400,000 clones, 85% to 90% seen once. Sequencing was carried out using PBMCs or T cells enriched from blood (not recorded which). All receptors derive from a young man who had recovered from COVID-19.

The chain has TRBV2 and TRBJ2-1; D is perhaps TRBD1 (6 bases). Trimming pared 5 bases from V and 0 bases from J, leaving 14 bases between. This CDR3 has 16 residues. Germline lookup yields CDR1 SNHLY and CDR2 FYNNEI. CDR3 in DNA: TGTGCCAGCAGTCGATGGACAGACCGCTCCTACAATGAGCAGTTCTTC. This encodes CASSRWTDRSYNEQFF.

CDR3 coding DNA: TGTGCCAGTAGTACCGGGGCAGGGGGCAGGGACGAGCAGTACTTC. Translating gives CASSTGAGGRDEQYF. J is TRBJ2-7 and V is TRBV19; 8 positions agree with TRBD1. Germline V gene sequence: CDR1 LNHDA, CDR2 SQIVND (reference sequence). This CDR3 is 15 amino acids long. V was clipped by 4 bases and J by 5 bases; unmatched bases: 10.

This chain joins TRBV4-1 and TRBJ2-7; D not resolved. This CDR3 has 15 amino acids. V was pared by 1 base and J by 2 bases, with 12 bases between. The germline V gene has CDR1 MGHRA and CDR2 YSYEKL. The CDR3 sequence is CASSQAAVPTYEQYF. CDR3 sequence (DNA): TGCGCCAGCAGCCAAGCGGCGGTACCTACCTACGAGCAGTACTTC.

The sample holds one count of this clone. V and J are TRBV6-5 and TRBJ2-7; 10 bases are a match to TRBD1. Germline lookup yields CDR1 MNHEY and CDR2 SVGAGI. The CDR3 covers 14 residues. V dropped 8 bases and J dropped 3; count of bases not matched to a gene: 7. Here the CDR3 reads CASGNRDRGYEQYF. The DNA of the CDR3 is TGTGCCAGCGGTAACCGGGACAGGGGCTACGAGCAGTACTTC.

The V call is TRBV28, the J call TRBJ1-1, with D maybe TRBD1 (5 bases). The CDR3 totals 14 residues. Trimming shortened V by 3 bases and J by 4 bases, and 12 bases separated the two germline ends. Germline assignment: CDR1 MDHEN and CDR2 SYDVKM. The CDR3 reads CASSLAGVVTEAFF. The CDR3 nucleotides read TGTGCCAGCAGTTTGGCGGGGGTTGTCACTGAAGCTTTCTTT.

The chain combines TRBV7-9 with TRBJ2-5, with TRBD2 identical over 7 bases. The CDR3 spans 14 residues. The V gene's germline CDR1 is SEHNR and CDR2 FQNEAQ (reference sequence). The J segment lost 5 bases and the V segment lost 0 bases, leaving 3 bases of the junction unmatched. The CDR3 loop is CASSLAGGLETQYF. The DNA for the CDR3 is TGTGCCAGCAGCTTAGCGGGAGGGCTGGAGACCCAGTACTTC.